One and the same sample provided the 10 T cell receptor beta chains below, sequenced in a study of shared clonotypes between healthy human individuals. The repertoire was sequenced with immunoSEQ multiplex PCR; TCRdb's copy has only in-frame clones and lacks some. The profile covers over 850,000 clones, with approximately 80% appearing a single time and 0.5% to 0.65% taken by the ten largest. Source material: memory CD4+ T cells from PBMCs. As to subset: CD45RA-negative fraction. The receptors were sampled from a man younger than 35 in good health. Some clones in this sample may be carry-over from other donors' samples.

With respect to this clone: Other DNA sequences in this specimen translate into the identical CDR3. The chain uses TRBV2 and TRBJ2-7; D not certain. Germline V gene sequence: CDR1 SNHLY, CDR2 FYNNEI. V dropped 6 bases and J dropped 4 bases, with 4 bases sitting between them. This CDR3 contains 10 residues. CDR3 sequence: CASRSYEQYF. The CDR3 nucleotides read TGTGCCAGCAGATCATACGAGCAGTACTTC.

The rearrangement joins TRBV7-2 to TRBJ2-2; the match to TRBD2 covers 11 bases. CDR3 length: 19 amino acids. V was clipped by 0 bases and J by 4 bases; unmatched bases: 10. Per germline, CDR1 SGHTA and CDR2 FQGNSA. The CDR3 reads CASSLAWGRGLAATGELFF. The DNA of the CDR3 is TGTGCCAGCAGCTTAGCCTGGGGTAGGGGACTAGCGGCCACCGGGGAGCTGTTTTTT.

The chain employs TRBV4-1 and TRBJ2-7; TRBD1 matches 9 bases. The germline V gene encodes CDR1 MGHRA and CDR2 YSYEKL. This CDR3 contains 13 residues. V shed 4 bases and J 4 bases; nucleotides not matched to a gene: 2. CDR3 loop: CASSRQGGYEQYF. The CDR3 DNA reads TGCGCCAGCAGCCGACAGGGGGGGTACGAGCAGTACTTC.

The gene calls are TRBV11-2 and TRBJ1-1, with 7 bases lining up with TRBD1. The CDR3 length is 14 residues. CDR1 and CDR2 from the germline V gene are SGHAT and FQNNGV. The V gene end was trimmed by 4 bases and the J gene end by 1 base; junction bases not matched to a gene: 3. CDR3: CASSSTGANTEAFF. The CDR3 bases are TGTGCCAGCAGCTCAACAGGGGCGAACACTGAAGCTTTCTTT.

This clone was observed many times. This rearrangement joins TRBV5-6 to TRBJ1-1; TRBD1 might be the D (5 bases). CDR1 and CDR2 from the germline V gene are SGHDT and YYEEEE. Between the trimmed V and J ends, which lost 3 bases and 5 bases, there was a span of 17 bases. CDR3 length: 15 amino acids. This CDR3 reads CASSYSSNRGTEAFF. CDR3 coding DNA: TGTGCCAGCAGCTACTCCTCAAACCGGGGGACTGAAGCTTTCTTT.

The chain couples TRBV7-2 to TRBJ2-3; TRBD2 agrees at 11 bases. Germline V gene sequence: CDR1 SGHTA, CDR2 FQGNSA. The CDR3 covers 14 residues. V gave up 6 bases and J gave up 5 bases; unmatched junction bases: 4. CDR3 sequence: CASRSGLAGDTQYF. In DNA form, the CDR3 reads TGTGCCAGCAGATCTGGACTAGCGGGAGATACGCAGTATTTT.

This clone came up a few times. The rearrangement links TRBV7-3 to TRBJ2-1; D unclear. Germline V gives CDR1 SGHTA, CDR2 FQGTGA. Trimming took 1 base from V and 6 from J, leaving 13 bases between them. The CDR3 spans 15 residues. CDR3 DNA sequence: TGTGCCAGCAGCTTAATCGGCAGATCACTCAATGAGCAGTTCTTC. It encodes CASSLIGRSLNEQFF.

This chain connects TRBV29-1 to TRBJ2-3; 7 positions agree with TRBD2. The CDR3 length is 12 residues. V was pared by 6 bases and J by 4 bases, with 4 bases of the junction left unmatched. The germline CDR1 and CDR2 sequences are SQVTM and ANQGSEA. CDR3 residues: CSVRAGADTQYF. Here the CDR3 DNA reads TGCAGCGTACGGGCGGGAGCAGATACGCAGTATTTT.

In this sample, this clone turned up once. This chain links TRBV18 with TRBJ2-1; D is uncertain. Germline V gene data show CDR1 as KGHSH and CDR2 as LQKENI. Trimming took 0 bases from V and 2 from J, leaving 8 bases between them. The CDR3 length is 15 residues. The CDR3 bases are TGTGCCAGCTCACCACCGTGGTCTGCCTACAATGAGCAGTTCTTC. It encodes CASSPPWSAYNEQFF.

The chain carries TRBV30 and TRBJ2-7; no definite D call. The CDR3 length is 11 residues. Trimming pared 1 base from V and 3 bases from J, leaving 4 bases between. Germline lookup yields CDR1 GTSNPN and CDR2 SVGIG (reference sequence). CDR3 in DNA: TGTGCCTGGAGTGGGGACTACGAGCAGTACTTC. Translating it yields CAWSGDYEQYF. Combining the CDR3 with reference TRBV30 and TRBJ2-7 gives the whole variable domain SQTIHQWPATLVQPVGSPLSLECTVEGTSNPNLYWYRQAAGRGLQLLFYSVGIGQISSEVPQNLSASRPQDRQFILSSKKLLLSDSGFYLCAWSGDYEQYFGPGTRLTVT.